This T cell receptor (beta chain) stems from a study of shared T cell receptors in the human thymus. Sequencing used immunoSEQ multiplex PCR; TCRdb keeps in-frame clones, though not all of them. The sample shows roughly 560,000 clones, around three quarters of them seen only once. The V end lost 4 bases, the J end lost 5 bases, and 11 bases lay between the germline ends. The CDR3 length is 13 residues. The germline V gene encodes CDR1 GTSNPN and CDR2 SVGIG (reference sequence). A further study also used this sample, focusing on human thymus T cells.

The sample comprised thymocytes. The clonotype originates from a boy younger than two with a congenital heart defect. V and J are TRBV30 and TRBJ2-2; D uncertain. In DNA form, the CDR3 reads TGTGCCTGGATCCCGCCCGGTACCGGGGAGCTGTTTTTT. This sequence encodes CAWIPPGTGELFF.